A single sample is the source of the 22 T cell receptor beta chains below, sequenced in a study of T cell repertoires in cytomegalovirus infection (dated 2019 in TCRdb). These TCRs' antigens remain unknown. The treatment or condition label, read with the paper, signifies: in vitro stimulation with specific CMV peptide epitopes to enrich CMV-specific T cells. The instrument given in TCRdb is Illumina HiSeq 1500. The raw public data were reprocessed by TCRdb itself: fastp quality trimming at Q25, MiXCR clonotype calling, in-frame beta chains only. Merged by CDR3 protein, the rows form single entries marked with the most common genes and DNA. This sample comprises about 220,000 distinct CDR3 sequences, 35% to 45% of them detected only once. Clones ranked in the top ten supply over 45% of the sample. Sequenced here: CD8+ T cells from cultured PBMCs, sampled from culture after CMV antigen stimulation. These TCRs come from a human donor in good health (CMV status not recorded). Some clones in this sample may be carry-over from other donors' samples.

The genes are TRBV7-9 and TRBJ1-1, with 12 bases matching TRBD1. The CDR3 totals 15 residues. Germline V lookup: CDR1 SEHNR, CDR2 FQNEAQ (reference sequence). J was trimmed by 0 bases and V by 5 bases; bases with no gene match: 1. The CDR3 spells CASSGTGGMNTEAFF. In DNA form, the CDR3 reads TGTGCCAGCAGCGGGACAGGGGGCATGAACACTGAAGCTTTCTTT.

This clonotype occurred a few times. Written as DNA, the CDR3 is TGTGCCAGCATCGGTAGCGGTTACAATGAGCAGTTCTTC. As protein: CASIGSGYNEQFF. The V and J genes are TRBV7-6 and TRBJ2-1, with D possibly being TRBD2 (6 bases). From germline, CDR1 is SGHVS and CDR2 FNYEAQ. Deletions cut 7 bases from V and 4 bases from J, with 11 bases between. This CDR3 comprises 13 residues.

This clonotype was observed a few times. This chain uses TRBV5-4 with TRBJ2-7, with a weak D call TRBD2 (5 bases). Per the germline V gene, CDR1 is SGHNT and CDR2 is YYREEE (reference sequence). The CDR3 covers 15 residues. Trimming cost V 4 bases and J 2 bases, with 16 bases left between them. DNA of the CDR3: TGTGCCAGCAGCGACTCGACCCTCGGGACCTACGAGCAGTACTTC. Translation: CASSDSTLGTYEQYF.

The genes are TRBV5-1 and TRBJ2-7, with 9 bases that match TRBD1. V dropped 3 bases and J dropped 5; count of bases not matched to a gene: 6. The CDR3 sequence is 14 residues long. Germline CDR1 reads SGHRS; CDR2 reads YFSETQ. CDR3 region: CASSWTGAGDEQYF. The DNA of the CDR3 is TGCGCCAGCAGCTGGACAGGGGCTGGCGACGAGCAGTACTTC.

The chain combines TRBV11-2 with TRBJ1-1; maybe TRBD1 (6 bases). The CDR3 spans 15 residues. Germline CDR1 is SGHAT and CDR2 is FQNNGV. Trimming took 2 bases from V and 3 from J, leaving 13 bases between them. DNA for the CDR3: TGTGCCAGCAGCTTATGGGGGCTCCTGGACACTGAAGCTTTCTTT. Protein product: CASSLWGLLDTEAFF.

This chain connects TRBV10-3 to TRBJ2-1, with 8 bases aligning to TRBD2. Germline V gene lookup returns CDR1 ENHRY and CDR2 SYGVKD. The CDR3 length is 17 residues. V dropped 0 bases and J dropped 3; count of bases not matched to a gene: 7. The chain's CDR3 is CAISESIGAGDYNEQFF. In nucleotides, the CDR3 is TGTGCCATCAGTGAGTCGATCGGAGCGGGAGACTACAATGAGCAGTTCTTC.

This clonotype was counted only a few times. V gene TRBV11-2 combines with J gene TRBJ2-2; TRBD2 matches 8 bases. Trimming took 6 bases from V and 1 from J; bases not matched to a gene: 7. This CDR3 is built from 16 residues. Germline V gene data show CDR1 as SGHAT and CDR2 as FQNNGV. The CDR3 spells CASRILSGGNTGELFF. The DNA for the CDR3 is TGTGCCAGCAGAATTCTAAGCGGGGGGAACACCGGGGAGCTGTTTTTT.

Of note for this clonotype: Mismatch with germline at one junction end may stem from a read error. This chain connects TRBV27 to TRBJ1-2; D is ambiguous. Germline values: CDR1 MNHEY, CDR2 SMNVEV (reference sequence). This CDR3 contains 15 residues. The CDR3 here is CACSSNQRHKYGYTF. CDR3 bases: TGTGCCTGCAGTTCTAATCAGCGGCATAAATATGGCTACACCTTC.

This clonotype was observed a few times. This chain connects TRBV7-9 to TRBJ2-3, with 8 bases lining up with TRBD2. The V gene's germline CDR1 is SEHNR and CDR2 FQNEAQ (reference sequence). V trimming: 11 bases; J trimming: 1 base; junction bases outside the gene matches: 5. The CDR3 has 13 residues. The CDR3 DNA reads TGTGCCGCGGTTAGCGGGGGCACAGATACGCAGTATTTT. As protein: CAAVSGGTDTQYF.

CDR3 region: CASSLVGDWSSYNEQFF. The CDR3 DNA follows: TGTGCCAGCAGCTTAGTGGGGGACTGGAGCTCCTACAATGAGCAGTTCTTC. The rearrangement joins TRBV11-2 to TRBJ2-1; D perhaps matches TRBD2 (6 bases). CDR3 length equals 17 residues. CDR1 and CDR2 (germline): SGHAT, FQNNGV. V was trimmed by 1 base and J by 0 bases, leaving 13 bases between them.

This clonotype has a count of ten or more. The rearrangement joins TRBV12-3 or TRBV12-4 to TRBJ2-1; D is undetermined. This CDR3 is built from 15 residues. V dropped 3 bases and J dropped 6 bases, with 15 bases sitting between them. The CDR3 coding sequence is TGTGCCAGCAGTTTGGGTCCTCCGGGTGTCAATGAGCAGTTCTTC. Residues: CASSLGPPGVNEQFF.

The gene calls are TRBV9 and TRBJ2-7; D may be TRBD2 (6 bases). Trimming removed 0 bases from V and 3 bases from J, with 13 bases in between. Germline values: CDR1 SGDLS, CDR2 YYNGEE. CDR3 length: 15 residues. CDR3: CASSVAGVGDYEQYF. CDR3 bases: TGTGCCAGCAGCGTAGCGGGGGTCGGAGACTACGAGCAGTACTTC. Drawing the rest from reference TRBV9 and TRBJ2-7, the complete variable domain is DSGVTQTPKHLITATGQRVTLRCSPRSGDLSVYWYQQSLDQGLQFLIQYYNGEERAKGNILERFSAQQFPDLHSELNLSSLELGDSALYFCASSVAGVGDYEQYFGPGTRLTVT.

V and J are TRBV12-5 and TRBJ1-5; maybe TRBD1 (5 bases). The CDR3 totals 13 residues. In germline, CDR1 is LGHNT, CDR2 FRNRAP. V shed 3 bases and J shed 7 bases, with 10 bases lying between them. CDR3 amino acids: CASGLDRGQPQHF. DNA for the CDR3: TGTGCTAGTGGTTTAGATAGGGGACAGCCCCAGCATTTT.

This clonotype has only a few counts. V usage is TRBV5-5 and J usage is TRBJ1-1, with unresolved D. With 4 bases removed from V and 5 bases from J, the gap between germline ends came to 24 bases. Germline V lookup: CDR1 SGHKS, CDR2 YYEKEE (reference sequence). The CDR3 extends over 17 amino acids. The DNA for the CDR3 is TGTGCCAGCAGCCAGTTTCTCGTGCCGCGGGTTGGAACTGAAGCTTTCTTT. Translated: CASSQFLVPRVGTEAFF. Full variable domain (outside the CDR3, taken from reference TRBV5-5 and TRBJ1-1): DAGVTQSPTHLIKTRGQQVTLRCSPISGHKSVSWYQQVLGQGPQFIFQYYEKEERGRGNFPDRFSARQFPNYSSELNVNALLLGDSALYLCASSQFLVPRVGTEAFFGQGTRLTVV.

This clonotype showed up many times. The gene calls are TRBV27 and TRBJ2-3; no clear D gene. The CDR3 spans 16 residues. From germline, CDR1 is MNHEY and CDR2 SMNVEV (reference sequence). The V end was cut by 5 bases, the J end by 2 bases, with 17 bases between. This chain's CDR3 is CASSPPLTIVTDTQYF. DNA for the CDR3: TGTGCCAGCAGTCCTCCCCTAACAATAGTCACAGATACGCAGTATTTT.

The chain employs TRBV29-1 and TRBJ2-1; D gene uncertain. Germline CDR1 is SQVTM and CDR2 is ANQGSEA. There are 10 residues in the CDR3. Trimming removed 3 bases from V and 8 bases from J, with 5 bases in between. CDR3 sequence: CSVDPHEQFF. In nucleotides, the CDR3 is TGCAGCGTTGATCCCCATGAGCAGTTCTTC.

This clonotype was seen a handful of times. V and J are TRBV6-1 and TRBJ2-1; 10 bases are shared with TRBD2. V lost 8 bases, J lost 4 bases, and 5 bases stayed unmatched. The CDR3 runs 14 residues. The germline V gene encodes CDR1 MNHNS and CDR2 SASEGT. Written as DNA, the CDR3 is TGTGCCAGCTATGAACTAGCGGGGTACAATGAGCAGTTCTTC. Translating gives CASYELAGYNEQFF.

This clonotype occurred a few times. The CDR3 DNA reads as TGTGCCAGCAGTCCTACGTTACTATTGGATCCCTATGGCTACACCTTC. The encoded protein is CASSPTLLLDPYGYTF. The chain links TRBV6-6 to TRBJ1-2, with D unresolved. The germline V gene has CDR1 MNHNY and CDR2 SVGAGI (reference sequence). V lost 5 bases and J lost 4, with 20 bases in between. The CDR3 is 16 amino acids.

This rearrangement joins TRBV12-3 or TRBV12-4 to TRBJ1-5; D not certain. Trimming left V 8 bases short and J 7 bases short, with 12 bases between. This CDR3 contains 12 residues. CDR3 residues: CASPLLVQPQHF. The CDR3 nucleotides are TGTGCCAGCCCTTTATTGGTGCAGCCCCAGCATTTT.

This clonotype occurred a few times. J is TRBJ1-1 and V is TRBV7-9; D may be TRBD1 (6 bases). V lost 5 bases and J 11 bases, leaving 15 bases between the germline ends. The CDR3 sequence is 12 residues long. The germline CDR1 and CDR2 sequences are SEHNR and FQNEAQ (reference sequence). Here the CDR3 reads CASSPRKGDAFF. CDR3 bases: TGTGCCAGCAGCCCTCGCAAGGGGGATGCTTTCTTT.

This clonotype occurred a few times. Being one base from a much bigger clone, this may be a read error. V gene TRBV7-6 combines with J gene TRBJ2-7; D gene ambiguous. CDR3 length: 11 amino acids. Trimming pared 5 bases from V and 2 bases from J, leaving 4 bases between. Germline V gives CDR1 SGHVS, CDR2 FNYEAQ. CDR3 region: CASSTTYEQYF. Written as DNA, the CDR3 is TGTGCCAGCAGCACAACCTACGAGCAGTACTTC.

This clonotype has only a few counts. The chain links TRBV10-2 to TRBJ1-2; D unresolved. The CDR3 extends over 13 amino acids. Germline V gene lookup returns CDR1 WSHSY and CDR2 SAAADI. Trimming took off 3 bases at V and 4 bases at J, with 9 bases between the two ends. The CDR3: CASSDQRFYGYTF. The CDR3 DNA is TGCGCCAGCAGTGATCAACGGTTCTATGGCTACACCTTC.